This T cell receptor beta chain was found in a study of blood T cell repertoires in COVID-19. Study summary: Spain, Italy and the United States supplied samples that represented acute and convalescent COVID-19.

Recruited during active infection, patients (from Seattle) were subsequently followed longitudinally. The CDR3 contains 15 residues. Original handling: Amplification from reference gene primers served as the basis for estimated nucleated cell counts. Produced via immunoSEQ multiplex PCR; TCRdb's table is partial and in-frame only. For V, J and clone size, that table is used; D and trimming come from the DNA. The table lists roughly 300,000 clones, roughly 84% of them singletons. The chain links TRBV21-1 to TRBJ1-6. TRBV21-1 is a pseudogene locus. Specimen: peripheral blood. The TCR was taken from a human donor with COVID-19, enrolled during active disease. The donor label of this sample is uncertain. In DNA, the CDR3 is TGTGCCAGCAGCAAAGATGCCGGGAGAAATTCACCCCTCCACTTT. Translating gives CASSKDAGRNSPLHF.